These T cell receptor beta chains were read from a single sample in a study of T cells after yellow fever vaccination. TCRdb analysed the 5' RACE reads with MiXCR anew, one entry per CDR3 protein. The table lists a few hundred thousand distinct CDR3 sequences, roughly 8.7% of them singletons, with around 17% in the top ten. The source was PBMCs, collected on the day of the first yellow fever vaccination. These receptors originate from a man aged 18 to 30 who received the YFV17D yellow fever vaccine. CDR3s include the opening cysteine and the closing phenylalanine or tryptophan. Fields, in order: CDR3 protein, J gene, clone size, V gene. The size of a clone is reported for some rows only, either as once, few or many, or as a class for expanded clones.

CDR3: CASSLNGGSYNEQFF; J: TRBJ2-1; size: few; V: TRBV7-3
CDR3: CASSQETGRWSWSPLHF; J: TRBJ1-6; size: .; V: TRBV4-3
CDR3: CSVGGSWNGYTF; J: TRBJ1-2; size: .; V: TRBV29-1
CDR3: CASSRDRKTYNSPLHF; J: TRBJ1-6; size: many; V: TRBV6-5
CDR3: CASTWLAGGNELFF; J: TRBJ2-1; size: .; V: TRBV2
CDR3: CASRQDRGTDTQYF; J: TRBJ2-3; size: .; V: TRBV19
CDR3: CASSLVAGGGIWQYF; J: TRBJ2-3; size: .; V: TRBV12-3/TRBV12-4
CDR3: CATRASDTQYF; J: TRBJ2-3; size: few; V: TRBV15
CDR3: CASSLRVTGLNSPLHF; J: TRBJ1-6; size: few; V: TRBV4-3
CDR3: CASSPWGDDTQYF; J: TRBJ2-3; size: .; V: TRBV2
CDR3: CASSPRTSGSGDTQYF; J: TRBJ2-3; size: .; V: TRBV18
CDR3: CASSYRGSLNTEAFF; J: TRBJ1-1; size: .; V: TRBV6-2/TRBV6-3
CDR3: CASSPARVNSPLHF; J: TRBJ1-6; size: many; V: TRBV11-2
CDR3: CASSQGWAGRGDTQYF; J: TRBJ2-3; size: .; V: TRBV4-2
CDR3: CATGQGLGDTQYF; J: TRBJ2-3; size: many; V: TRBV24-1
CDR3: CASSQGAAGGYQETQYF; J: TRBJ2-5; size: .; V: TRBV4-1
CDR3: CAISDTATSYNEQFF; J: TRBJ2-1; size: few; V: TRBV10-3
CDR3: CSATPPGGNSPLHF; J: TRBJ1-6; size: few; V: TRBV20-1
CDR3: CASSLQGVLTEAFF; J: TRBJ1-1; size: .; V: TRBV7-2
CDR3: CASSFKTGPANTGELFF; J: TRBJ2-2; size: .; V: TRBV7-3
CDR3: CASSSSENTGELFF; J: TRBJ2-2; size: .; V: TRBV5-6
CDR3: CASSADGAQETQYF; J: TRBJ2-5; size: many; V: TRBV9
CDR3: CASSAGTGVEQYF; J: TRBJ2-7; size: few; V: TRBV7-9
CDR3: CASSQDTWGYTF; J: TRBJ1-2; size: few; V: TRBV4-3
CDR3: CAISEFWGNEQFF; J: TRBJ2-1; size: .; V: TRBV10-3
CDR3: CAWRGRSTDTQYF; J: TRBJ2-3; size: .; V: TRBV30
CDR3: CASSLNTATFGYTF; J: TRBJ1-2; size: few; V: TRBV7-9